The clone carrying this TCR beta chain was seen a handful of times. The data were obtained in a study of T-cell memory formation after mild COVID-19. MiXCR, run by TCRdb on the 5' RACE reads, gives a single entry per CDR3 protein. Of over 150,000 distinct CDR3 sequences in the sample, around 21% were seen once. V was trimmed by 3 bases and J by 6 bases, leaving 15 bases between them. There are 15 residues in the CDR3. Source material: PBMCs or a T cell subset sorted from them (not recorded which). V gene TRBV12-3 or TRBV12-4 combines with J gene TRBJ1-5; D gene uncertain. The receptor was derived from an adult woman who had mild COVID-19 (a few samples of this study predate the infection). Cell type and time point are not known. The CDR3 reads CASSFQDHVGQPQHF. CDR3 DNA: TGTGCCAGCAGTTTCCAGGATCATGTGGGTCAGCCCCAGCATTTT.